These T cell receptor beta chains were read from a single sample in a study of blood T cell repertoires in COVID-19. This table comes from immunoSEQ multiplex PCR, and its TCRdb copy is limited to in-frame clones, with some not included. The sample yields 310,000 or so clones, approximately 88% seen once. The specimen sequenced was PBMCs or T cells enriched from blood (not recorded which). The source is a woman between 18 and 29 years old who had recovered from COVID-19. The CDR3 runs from the conserved cysteine through the conserved F or W. Fields, in order: CDR3 length, J gene, V gene, CDR3 protein.

>16|TRBJ2-5|TRBV7-2
CASSLVSSGGLETQYF
>14|TRBJ1-2|TRBV24-1
CATSAPDKGYGYTF
>14|TRBJ1-1|TRBV3-1/TRBV3-2
CASSLPERGTEAFF
>16|TRBJ2-2|TRBV9
CASGPRGFLNTGELFF
>14|TRBJ2-1|TRBV2
CASSEEGQNNEQFF
>15|TRBJ2-4|TRBV2
CASRGRTGGWDIQYF
>15|TRBJ2-1|TRBV7-5
CARSPRLESYNEQFF
>15|TRBJ2-3|TRBV28
CASRRAGQHTDTQYF
>17|TRBJ1-1|TRBV19
CASSKAGTGSMNTEAFF
>12|TRBJ2-7|TRBV7-8
CASSLVTGEQYF
>15|TRBJ2-7|TRBV11-3
CASSPGTGKPYEQYF
>13|TRBJ1-1|TRBV5-4
CASSSYTNTEAFF
>13|TRBJ1-4|TRBV27
CASRDRDREKLFF
>15|TRBJ2-7|TRBV6-5
CASSLRLAASYEQYF
>16|TRBJ2-3|TRBV9
CASSPRVAGGPDTQYF
>14|TRBJ1-1|TRBV3-1/TRBV3-2
CASSPSVGFAEAFF
>16|TRBJ2-3|TRBV7-2
CASSRPSGGAADTQYF
>16|TRBJ1-3|TRBV6-6
CASSYSETDSGNTIYF
>15|TRBJ1-2|TRBV30
CAWSVQGVRLSGYTF
>16|TRBJ2-3|TRBV3-1/TRBV3-2
CASSQGGRALTDTQYF
>19|TRBJ2-6|TRBV6-6
CASRRIGLAGANGANVLTF
>13|TRBJ1-2|TRBV7-9
CATTGGADYGYTF
>15|TRBJ2-3|TRBV6-1
CASSGQGSRTDTQYF
>15|TRBJ2-1|TRBV18
CASSLSVQPINEQFF
>13|TRBJ1-1|TRBV27
CASSFITGDEAFF
>16|TRBJ2-2|TRBV4-2
CASSQVVGANTGELFF
>16|TRBJ2-3|TRBV7-8
CASSPLSGGSPDTQYF
>17|TRBJ2-7|TRBV4-3
CASSQVRALADPYEQYF
>16|TRBJ1-1|TRBV5-1
CASTKQPGQGTTEAFF
>16|TRBJ2-3|TRBV15
CATSRARVLRTDTQYF
>13|TRBJ1-1|TRBV29-1
CSAGQGGNTEAFF
>15|TRBJ1-6|TRBV5-5
CASIRGGYWISPLHF
>17|TRBJ2-2|TRBV2
CASSVNRDRVDTGELFF
>11|TRBJ1-6|TRBV21-1
CAPPSHSPLHF
>16|TRBJ2-4|TRBV11-1
CASSLASGGIKDIQYF
>15|TRBJ2-3|TRBV6-5
CASSYNRESTDTQYF
>13|TRBJ1-1|TRBV7-9
CASSLELSTEAFF
>14|TRBJ2-3|TRBV28
CASSSGTGVDTQYF
>13|TRBJ2-7|TRBV5-5
CASSYREYYEQYF
>16|TRBJ2-7|TRBV10-3
CAISAKRAREPYEQYF
>14|TRBJ2-4|TRBV25-1
CASSEQDRVNIQYF
>15|TRBJ2-7|TRBV27
CASSFTASGVYEQYF
>19|TRBJ1-4|TRBV23-1
CASKRQGKRPAATNEKLFF
>14|TRBJ2-2|TRBV7-2
CASSFTGDTGELFF
>19|TRBJ1-2|TRBV27
CASSLFSRRLTRYDDGYTF
>15|TRBJ2-5|TRBV6-1
CASSELEGLGETQYF
>15|TRBJ1-3|TRBV28
CASSFYGSSGNTIYF
>15|TRBJ2-7|TRBV5-1
CASSLSRQGPYEQYF
>15|TRBJ2-2|TRBV28
CASSLWSRNTGELFF
>15|TRBJ1-3|TRBV28
CASGQGDLAGNTIYF
>20|TRBJ1-4|TRBV6-2/TRBV6-3
CASSIRPTGGEGPTNEKLFF
>20|TRBJ2-7|TRBV7-8
CASSLGPAGLSPQSTYEQYF
>13|TRBJ1-2|TRBV28
CASSLPGQYGYTF
>14|TRBJ1-1|TRBV14
CASSPLNEDTEAFF
>13|TRBJ1-5|TRBV30
CAWSHRGNQPQHF
>15|TRBJ1-2|TRBV2
CASSEGTGGAAGYTF
>15|TRBJ2-7|TRBV28
CASSFETSGTYEQYF
>15|TRBJ2-7|TRBV27
CASSFIGTSSYEQYF
>15|TRBJ1-5|TRBV9
CASSVGAGGNQPQHF